This T cell receptor (beta chain) is from a study of identical twins. The V segment lost 10 bases and the J segment 5 bases; nucleotides outside the gene matches: 13. Germline V gene lookup returns CDR1 MNHNS and CDR2 SASEGT. The CDR3 sequence is 14 residues long. The sample holds many counts of this clonotype. Template switching added a universal primer site, and cDNA bore unique molecular identifiers. TCRdb called the 5' RACE reads again in MiXCR, with one record for every CDR3 protein. The table records some 790,000 distinct CDR3 sequences, 18% of them present only once. The sample was also reused in another study, on T cells expressing NK-cell markers. That source adds: Seropositivity for HCMV was found in seven of the eight sequenced donors, with one seronegative.

The sequence was obtained from a woman aged 18-35 years in good health. The chain couples TRBV6-1 to TRBJ2-7; 8 bases are a match to TRBD2. Material for sequencing was PBMCs. The CDR3 nucleotides are TGTGCCACCCACGCCCTAGCGGGTTTAGACGAGCAGTACTTC. Translated: CATHALAGLDEQYF.